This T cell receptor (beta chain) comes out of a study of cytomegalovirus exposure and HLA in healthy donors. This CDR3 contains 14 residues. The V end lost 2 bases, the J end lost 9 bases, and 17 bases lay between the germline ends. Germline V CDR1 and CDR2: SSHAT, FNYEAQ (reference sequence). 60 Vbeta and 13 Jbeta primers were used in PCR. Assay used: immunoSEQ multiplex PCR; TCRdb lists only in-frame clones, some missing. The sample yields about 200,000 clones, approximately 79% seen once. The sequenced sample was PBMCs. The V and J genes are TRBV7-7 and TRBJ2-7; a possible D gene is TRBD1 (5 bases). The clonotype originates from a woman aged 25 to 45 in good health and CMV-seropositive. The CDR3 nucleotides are TGTGCCAGCAGCTTAAATCAGGGAAAAGGGGTGCAGTACTTC. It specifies CASSLNQGKGVQYF.